The 25 T cell receptor beta chains reported below all come from one sample, sequenced in a study of T cells in Graves' hyperthyroidism and ophthalmopathy. Amplification yielded TCR beta CDR3 regions, with RNA transcripts as the source. The primer set for the first-round RT-PCR of the TCR CDR3 was HTBI. TCRdb itself ran the multiplex PCR reads through MiXCR, one entry per CDR3 protein. The sample contains around 600,000 distinct CDR3 sequences, around 15% of which appear only once. Sequencing input: blood. The receptors shown here come from a woman in her forties or fifties with Graves' ophthalmopathy.

V and J are TRBV7-6 and TRBJ1-4; D remains unclear. The CDR3 contains 17 residues. CDR1 is SGHVS and CDR2 is FNYEAQ in the germline V gene. Deletions cut 1 base from V and 6 bases from J, with 18 bases between. CDR3 bases: TGTGCCAGCAGCTTAGATCGCGAGCGGGCAATCTATGAAAAACTGTTTTTT. Amino acids: CASSLDRERAIYEKLFF.

This clonotype was detected ten times or more. The rearrangement joins TRBV11-2 to TRBJ2-5, with 9 bases aligning to TRBD2. The CDR3 extends over 15 amino acids. V shed 5 bases, J shed 5 bases, and the junction held 9 bases outside the gene matches. Germline V gives CDR1 SGHAT, CDR2 FQNNGV. The CDR3 nucleotides read TGTGCCAGCAGCCCGAACGCGGGAGGGTGGGAGACCCAGTACTTC. It yields the protein CASSPNAGGWETQYF. Combining the CDR3 with reference TRBV11-2 and TRBJ2-5 gives the whole variable domain EAGVAQSPRYKIIEKRQSVAFWCNPISGHATLYWYQQILGQGPKLLIQFQNNGVVDDSQLPKDRFSAERLKGVDSTLKIQPAKLEDSAVYLCASSPNAGGWETQYFGPGTRLLVL.

CDR3 protein: CASSPPEDQPQHF. CDR3 nucleotides: TGTGCCAGCAGTCCCCCGGAGGATCAGCCCCAGCATTTT. The V and J genes are TRBV6-2 or TRBV6-3 and TRBJ1-5, with no clear D. The CDR3 totals 13 residues. Trimming removed 5 bases at V and 5 bases at J, with 10 bases between. Per germline, CDR1 MNHEY and CDR2 SVGEGT.

The genes are TRBV3-1 and TRBJ2-3; D is perhaps TRBD2 (5 bases). V was shortened by 0 bases and J by 9 bases, with 10 bases between the two germline ends. Germline values: CDR1 LGHDT, CDR2 YNNKEL (reference sequence). CDR3 size: 13 residues. DNA for the CDR3: TGTGCCAGCAGCCAAGATTCGGGCGGGACGCAGTATTTT. Its translation: CASSQDSGGTQYF.

This clonotype was observed many times. The CDR3 loop is CASSLGTGGAEEKLFF. The CDR3 region has the DNA TGCGCCAGCAGCTTGGGGACAGGGGGTGCGGAGGAAAAACTGTTTTTT. This chain links TRBV5-1 with TRBJ1-4; 10 bases match TRBD1. The CDR3 length is 16 residues. With V trimmed by 0 bases and J by 8 bases, 7 bases remained unmatched. Germline lookup yields CDR1 SGHRS and CDR2 YFSETQ.

The CDR3 DNA sequence: TGTGCCAGCAGCTTACCCACTAGCGGGTCAGATACGCAGTATTTT. This codes for CASSLPTSGSDTQYF. The rearrangement links TRBV7-2 to TRBJ2-3; the match to TRBD2 covers 9 bases. The junction had 4 bases not matched to a gene; V was cut back by 2 bases and J by 4 bases. Germline lookup yields CDR1 SGHTA and CDR2 FQGNSA. This CDR3 has 15 residues.

This clonotype was detected many times. This sequence joins TRBV7-3 and TRBJ2-7; D might be TRBD2 (7 bases). This CDR3 comprises 13 residues. V gave up 0 bases and J gave up 6 bases, with 9 bases separating them. The V gene's germline CDR1 is SGHTA and CDR2 FQGTGA. This CDR3 is CASSLTGGAEQYF. In DNA, the CDR3 is TGTGCCAGCAGCTTAACGGGGGGGGCCGAGCAGTACTTC.

This clonotype was counted ten times or more. The V call is TRBV28, the J call TRBJ1-2; no firm D call. The germline CDR1 and CDR2 sequences are MDHEN and SYDVKM. Trimming took 6 bases from V and 4 from J, leaving 12 bases between them. This CDR3 comprises 13 residues. The CDR3 DNA reads TGTGCCAGCAGCCCGGTGGCCCCCTATGGCTACACCTTC. The encoded protein is CASSPVAPYGYTF.

In this sample, this clonotype turned up many times. The CDR3 sequence: CASSLDKGGRGSYEQYF. The CDR3 DNA reads as TGTGCCAGCAGTTTAGATAAGGGCGGGAGAGGTTCCTACGAGCAGTACTTC. The chain links TRBV28 to TRBJ2-7; 7 positions agree with TRBD2. Germline CDR1 and CDR2: MDHEN and SYDVKM. The V gene end was trimmed by 2 bases and the J gene end by 1 base; junction bases not matched to a gene: 11. The CDR3 consists of 17 residues.

J is TRBJ2-2 and V is TRBV29-1, with D possibly TRBD2 on 6 matching bases. V gave up 4 bases and J gave up 5 bases, with 11 bases separating them. CDR3 length: 13 amino acids. Per germline, CDR1 SQVTM and CDR2 ANQGSEA. CDR3 nucleotides: TGCAGCGTTGTTCGGGGGAGGACCGGGGAGCTGTTTTTT. Translating it yields CSVVRGRTGELFF.

This clonotype was observed a few times. The chain combines TRBV6-5 with TRBJ2-3; D might be TRBD2 (6 bases). CDR3 length equals 17 residues. Deletions cut 2 bases from V and 0 bases from J, with 15 bases between. Germline V gene lookup returns CDR1 MNHEY and CDR2 SVGAGI. The CDR3 protein is CASSYVSRGTSTDTQYF. The CDR3 DNA follows: TGTGCCAGCAGTTACGTGTCTCGGGGGACTAGCACAGATACGCAGTATTTT.

J is TRBJ2-7 and V is TRBV19, with D possibly being TRBD1 (6 bases). V was cut by 3 bases and J by 5 bases, with 14 bases left in between. CDR1 and CDR2 (germline): LNHDA, SQIVND (reference sequence). The CDR3 covers 14 residues. DNA for the CDR3: TGTGCCAGTAGTATTTTCAGGGGCGCCGACGAGCAGTACTTC. Translation: CASSIFRGADEQYF. The variable domain in full, with the rest retrieved from reference TRBV19 and TRBJ2-7, is DGGITQSPKYLFRKEGQNVTLSCEQNLNHDAMYWYRQDPGQGLRLIYYSQIVNDFQKGDIAEGYSVSREKKESFPLTVTSAQKNPTAFYLCASSIFRGADEQYFGPGTRLTVT.

In this sample, this clonotype turned up a few times. The CDR3 bases are TGCAGCGTTGCCCACAGGGTCGGAGAGACCCAGTACTTC. Protein: CSVAHRVGETQYF. The rearrangement links TRBV29-1 to TRBJ2-5, with D possibly TRBD1 on 6 matching bases. Germline V gene data show CDR1 as SQVTM and CDR2 as ANQGSEA. The CDR3 loop spans 13 amino acids. Between the trimmed V and J ends, which lost 4 bases and 4 bases, there was a span of 13 bases. Full variable domain (outside the CDR3, taken from reference TRBV29-1 and TRBJ2-5): SAVISQKPSRDICQRGTSLTIQCQVDSQVTMMFWYRQQPGQSLTLIATANQGSEATYESGFVIDKFPISRPNLTFSTLTVSNMSPEDSSIYLCSVAHRVGETQYFGPGTRLLVL.

This clonotype was counted ten times or more. The chain recombines TRBV3-1 with TRBJ2-3; a weak D match, TRBD2 (6 bases). CDR1 LGHDT and CDR2 YNNKEL come from the germline V gene (reference sequence). The length of the CDR3 is 16 residues. Trimming pared 0 bases from V and 3 bases from J, leaving 13 bases between. The CDR3 nucleotides read TGTGCCAGCAGCCAAGAATCGACTAGAGTAACAGATACGCAGTATTTT. It encodes CASSQESTRVTDTQYF.

This clonotype was seen many times. This rearrangement joins TRBV6-1 to TRBJ1-1; a possible D gene is TRBD1 (5 bases). Germline V gene lookup returns CDR1 MNHNS and CDR2 SASEGT. This CDR3 region has 14 residues. V dropped 6 bases and J dropped 1 base, with 12 bases sitting between them. The CDR3 loop is CASSFGAPNTEAFF. As DNA, the CDR3 is TGTGCCAGCAGCTTTGGGGCTCCGAACACTGAAGCTTTCTTT.

The J gene is TRBJ2-3, the V gene TRBV27; D may correspond to TRBD1 or TRBD2 (5 bases each). This CDR3 contains 16 residues. With 0 bases removed from V and 2 bases from J, the gap between germline ends came to 12 bases. Looked up from germline, CDR1 is MNHEY and CDR2 is SMNVEV (reference sequence). The DNA of the CDR3 is TGTGCCAGCAGTTTATCACAGGAGGTGAACACAGATACGCAGTATTTT. Encoded protein: CASSLSQEVNTDTQYF.

This clonotype was counted many times. The chain combines TRBV7-2 with TRBJ1-1; D is unresolved. The germline V gene encodes CDR1 SGHTA and CDR2 FQGNSA. The CDR3 is made up of 12 amino acids. Trimming removed 6 bases at V and 8 bases at J, with 13 bases between. The DNA of the CDR3 is TGTGCCAGCAGTCCTAAAGGCTTAGAAGCTTTCTTT. This sequence encodes CASSPKGLEAFF. Based on the CDR3 plus reference TRBV7-2 and TRBJ1-1, the full variable domain is GAGVSQSPSNKVTEKGKDVELRCDPISGHTALYWYRQSLGQGLEFLIYFQGNSAPDKSGLPSDRFSAERTGGSVSTLTIQRTQQEDSAVYLCASSPKGLEAFFGQGTRLTVV.

The gene calls are TRBV6-5 and TRBJ1-1; 7 nucleotides match TRBD1. The CDR3 spans 17 residues. Germline V gives CDR1 MNHEY, CDR2 SVGAGI. Germline trimming cut 0 bases from V and 1 base from J; bases unmatched to any gene: 8. CDR3 amino acids: CASSYSNLRGPNTEAFF. The CDR3 region has the DNA TGTGCCAGCAGTTACTCGAATCTGAGGGGGCCGAACACTGAAGCTTTCTTT.

This clonotype was observed many times. V is TRBV28 and J is TRBJ1-5, with D hard to call. This CDR3 is built from 14 residues. Germline lookup yields CDR1 MDHEN and CDR2 SYDVKM. V was shortened by 6 bases and J by 6 bases, with 15 bases between the two germline ends. The CDR3 reads CASRGDRRGQPQHF. The DNA of the CDR3 is TGTGCCAGCAGGGGTGATAGACGGGGTCAGCCCCAGCATTTT.

This clonotype appeared a few times. The chain combines TRBV7-2 with TRBJ2-7, with TRBD2 identical over 7 bases. This CDR3 has 17 amino acids. Germline CDR1 reads SGHTA; CDR2 reads FQGNSA. The V and J ends lost 3 bases and 3 bases, in that order; junction bases with no gene match: 14. The CDR3 loop is CASSFGGVGSEYYEQYF. The CDR3 region has the DNA TGTGCCAGCAGCTTTGGGGGGGTTGGGTCTGAATACTACGAGCAGTACTTC.

V is TRBV3-1 and J is TRBJ2-7; 10 nucleotides line up with TRBD2. Germline V gene data show CDR1 as LGHDT and CDR2 as YNNKEL (reference sequence). Trimming cost V 4 bases and J 5 bases; bases outside gene matches: 5. The CDR3 loop spans 14 amino acids. The CDR3 coding sequence is TGTGCCAGCAGCCCCCTAGCGGGAGTAGACGAGCAGTACTTC. As protein: CASSPLAGVDEQYF.

This clonotype was detected many times. The chain has TRBV20-1 and TRBJ2-5; the match to TRBD2 covers 7 bases. The V gene end was trimmed by 5 bases and the J gene end by 4 bases; junction bases not matched to a gene: 4. This CDR3 comprises 12 residues. Germline lookup yields CDR1 DFQATT and CDR2 SNEGSKA (reference sequence). The CDR3 DNA follows: TGCAGTGCTCTCGGACTAGGAGAGACCCAGTACTTC. Translating it yields CSALGLGETQYF.

This clonotype was picked up a small number of times. The rearrangement links TRBV6-1 to TRBJ1-5, with 8 bases that match TRBD1. The CDR3 runs 15 residues. With 5 bases clipped from V and 0 bases from J, the junction kept 3 bases outside the gene matches. The germline V gene encodes CDR1 MNHNS and CDR2 SASEGT. CDR3 amino acids: CASSRTGISNQPQHF. The CDR3 DNA reads TGTGCCAGCAGTCGGACAGGGATTAGCAATCAGCCCCAGCATTTT.

In this sample, this clonotype turned up a few times. This sequence joins TRBV4-1 and TRBJ2-5; D unclear. The CDR3 spans 13 residues. Trimming shortened V by 4 bases and J by 5 bases, and 11 bases separated the two germline ends. CDR1 is MGHRA and CDR2 is YSYEKL in the germline V gene. The CDR3 loop is CASSLGLVETQYF. DNA of the CDR3: TGCGCCAGCAGCCTCGGGCTAGTCGAGACCCAGTACTTC.

Ten or more counts support this clonotype. The chain is built from TRBV7-3 and TRBJ2-4, with 9 nucleotides matching TRBD2. Losses at the gene ends were 2 bases for V and 7 bases for J; bases not matched to a gene: 6. The CDR3 runs 15 residues. Germline-derived CDR1 and CDR2 are SGHTA and FQGTGA. The CDR3 reads CASSLVGGGANIQYF. The CDR3 region has the DNA TGTGCCAGCAGCTTAGTTGGCGGGGGGGCGAACATTCAGTACTTC.